The next 30 T cell receptor beta chains were all read from a single sample in a study of blood T cell repertoires in COVID-19. Clones were sequenced by immunoSEQ multiplex PCR, and TCRdb holds only the in-frame ones, with some missing. The sample lists roughly 200,000 clones, under 90% occurring once. The specimen was PBMCs or T cells enriched from blood (not recorded which). The origin of the receptors is a woman between 50 and 59 years old who had been exposed to COVID-19.

This clone was detected only once. This rearrangement joins TRBV7-9 to TRBJ1-1; D is unclear. The CDR3 consists of 14 residues. V lost 1 base, J lost 3 bases, and 9 bases lay in between. Per the germline V gene, CDR1 is SEHNR and CDR2 is FQNEAQ (reference sequence). CDR3 nucleotides: TGTGCCAGCAGCTTAGGCCGAGGAGACACTGAAGCTTTCTTT. Protein sequence: CASSLGRGDTEAFF.

The V gene is TRBV5-1, the J gene TRBJ1-2; D is perhaps TRBD1 (6 bases). This CDR3 contains 14 residues. V gave up 4 bases and J gave up 4 bases, with 14 bases separating them. The germline CDR1 and CDR2 sequences are SGHRS and YFSETQ. Written as DNA, the CDR3 is TGCGCCAGCAGCCCATCAGGGGTGATCTATGGCTACACCTTC. Its protein product is CASSPSGVIYGYTF.

The V gene is TRBV30, the J gene TRBJ1-2, with 9 bases fitting TRBD1. J lost 7 bases, V lost 1 base, and 7 bases had no gene match. The CDR3 runs 14 residues. Germline V lookup: CDR1 GTSNPN, CDR2 SVGIG (reference sequence). The CDR3 bases are TGTGCCTGGAGTGGGGGACAGGGTCTCTCTGGCTACACCTTC. Its protein is CAWSGGQGLSGYTF.

The chain employs TRBV7-9 and TRBJ1-4; D is unresolved. The CDR3 has 15 amino acids. V was cut by 5 bases and J by 4 bases, with 14 bases left in between. CDR1 and CDR2 from the germline V gene are SEHNR and FQNEAQ (reference sequence). CDR3 coding DNA: TGTGCCAGCAGCCCTCTGAGCGGCGGTAATGAAAAACTGTTTTTT. It specifies CASSPLSGGNEKLFF.

The CDR3 bases are TGTGCCAGCTCACCGCGAGACAGGGGAGGATCACCCCTCCACTTT. It codes for CASSPRDRGGSPLHF. The chain uses TRBV18 and TRBJ1-6; 8 bases fit TRBD1. The CDR3 is 15 residues long. Germline lookup yields CDR1 KGHSH and CDR2 LQKENI. Losses at the gene ends were 3 bases for V and 10 bases for J; bases not matched to a gene: 8.

The J gene is TRBJ1-2, the V gene TRBV5-1, with D possibly being TRBD1 (6 bases). Germline CDR1 SGHRS, CDR2 YFSETQ. Trimming took off 5 bases at V and 6 bases at J, with 14 bases between the two ends. The CDR3 extends over 13 amino acids. Written as DNA, the CDR3 is TGCGCCAGCAGTCATACCCCAGGGGATGGCTACACCTTC. Protein product: CASSHTPGDGYTF.

In its sample, this clone was seen a few times. This sequence joins TRBV27 and TRBJ1-6; D unresolved. This CDR3 is 17 amino acids long. Trimming shortened V by 6 bases and J by 10 bases, and 25 bases separated the two germline ends. Germline V gives CDR1 MNHEY, CDR2 SMNVEV (reference sequence). The CDR3 spells CASSPNLGDGLRSPLHF. The CDR3 nucleotides are TGTGCCAGCAGCCCAAACCTGGGCGACGGACTTAGATCACCCCTCCACTTT.

The CDR3 region is CASSLGTGLSEAFF. The CDR3 DNA reads TGTGCCAGCAGTTTAGGGACAGGACTGAGCGAAGCTTTCTTT. The chain joins TRBV28 to TRBJ1-1; TRBD1 matches 8 bases. V lost 2 bases and J lost 8; bases outside the gene matches: 7. CDR3 length: 14 residues. The germline V gene has CDR1 MDHEN and CDR2 SYDVKM.

The chain recombines TRBV7-9 with TRBJ2-3, with 9 bases identical to TRBD2. V shed 5 bases and J 2 bases; nucleotides not matched to a gene: 11. CDR1 and CDR2 (germline): SEHNR, FQNEAQ (reference sequence). The CDR3 totals 17 residues. The DNA for the CDR3 is TGTGCCAGCAGCAGGGGGGCTAGCGGGACTCACACAGATACGCAGTATTTT. It translates to CASSRGASGTHTDTQYF.

The V call is TRBV24-1, the J call TRBJ2-2; perhaps TRBD1 as D (6 bases). CDR1 and CDR2 (germline): KGHDR, SFDVKD. Trimming left V 9 bases short and J 4 bases short, with 11 bases between. This CDR3 comprises 13 residues. CDR3 amino acids: CATRGGVTGELFF. For the CDR3, the DNA is TGTGCCACCCGAGGGGGAGTCACCGGGGAGCTGTTTTTT.

This clone appeared a single time. The chain is built from TRBV7-2 and TRBJ1-2; no clear D gene. V was cut by 6 bases and J by 12 bases, with 17 bases left in between. The CDR3 is made up of 12 amino acids. Per germline, CDR1 SGHTA and CDR2 FQGNSA. CDR3 region: CASRFAGGVDTF. CDR3 nucleotides: TGTGCCAGCAGGTTTGCGGGTGGAGTGGACACCTTC. The entire variable domain, with the rest obtained from reference TRBV7-2 and TRBJ1-2, is as follows: GAGVSQSPSNKVTEKGKDVELRCDPISGHTALYWYRQSLGQGLEFLIYFQGNSAPDKSGLPSDRFSAERTGGSVSTLTIQRTQQEDSAVYLCASRFAGGVDTFGSGTRLTVV.

This clone appeared once. The chain uses TRBV29-1 and TRBJ1-3, with D maybe TRBD1 (6 bases). This CDR3 comprises 14 residues. V was shortened by 2 bases and J by 1 base, with 9 bases between the two germline ends. Germline values: CDR1 SQVTM, CDR2 ANQGSEA. CDR3: CSVEKDRSGNTIYF. CDR3 bases: TGCAGCGTTGAAAAGGACAGATCTGGAAACACCATATATTTT.

The chain is built from TRBV5-6 and TRBJ2-7; the D gene is possibly TRBD2 (6 bases). V lost 2 bases and J lost 3, with 12 bases in between. CDR3 length: 14 amino acids. Looked up from germline, CDR1 is SGHDT and CDR2 is YYEEEE. DNA for the CDR3: TGTGCCAGCAGCTTATGGAGGGCGATCTACGAGCAGTACTTC. Residues: CASSLWRAIYEQYF.

This sequence joins TRBV12-3 or TRBV12-4 and TRBJ1-3; D remains ambiguous. Trimming shortened V by 5 bases and J by 4 bases, and 9 bases separated the two germline ends. The CDR3 totals 13 residues. In DNA form, the CDR3 reads TGTGCCAGCAGTGCAGGTGGCGGAAACACCATATATTTT. This gives the protein CASSAGGGNTIYF.

This clone appeared many times. V is TRBV19 and J is TRBJ2-4; TRBD1 matches 8 bases. From germline, CDR1 is LNHDA and CDR2 SQIVND (reference sequence). The CDR3 extends over 13 amino acids. J was trimmed by 8 bases and V by 7 bases; bases with no gene match: 7. CDR3 in amino acids: CASTRQGQDIQYF. The CDR3, as DNA: TGTGCCAGTACCAGACAGGGGCAAGACATTCAGTACTTC.

The chain links TRBV24-1 to TRBJ1-5; 10 bases line up with TRBD1. The V and J ends lost 4 bases and 7 bases, in that order; junction bases with no gene match: 3. The CDR3 sequence is 14 residues long. The germline gives CDR1 KGHDR, CDR2 SFDVKD. The chain's CDR3 is CATSDQTGGQPQHF. CDR3 DNA sequence: TGTGCCACCAGTGACCAGACAGGGGGCCAGCCCCAGCATTTT.

The V gene is TRBV6-2 or TRBV6-3, the J gene TRBJ2-7, with D tentatively TRBD2 (5 bases). V was clipped by 5 bases and J by 3 bases, with 14 bases between them. Germline CDR1 reads MNHEY; CDR2 reads SVGEGT. The CDR3 covers 14 residues. CDR3 sequence (DNA): TGTGCCAGCAGTACCGGGATTTCTGTCTACGAGCAGTACTTC. Protein product: CASSTGISVYEQYF.

V and J are TRBV7-9 and TRBJ2-5; the D is unclear. Looked up from germline, CDR1 is SEHNR and CDR2 is FQNEAQ (reference sequence). Trimming stripped 6 bases from V and 2 bases from J, with 7 bases between. CDR3 size: 12 residues. As DNA, the CDR3 is TGTGCCAGCAGACAGCTGCAAGAGACCCAGTACTTC. Translation gives CASRQLQETQYF.

The chain carries TRBV24-1 and TRBJ2-1; D perhaps matches TRBD2 (5 bases). Germline lookup yields CDR1 KGHDR and CDR2 SFDVKD. The CDR3 totals 18 residues. V lost 5 bases to trimming and J lost 6 bases, with 25 bases between them. CDR3 sequence: CATSAARGGDSLFNEQFF. The CDR3 bases are TGTGCCACCAGTGCCGCACGAGGAGGAGACTCCCTCTTCAATGAGCAGTTCTTC.

In this sample, this clone turned up a few times. The chain uses TRBV27 and TRBJ2-1, with 8 nucleotides matching TRBD1. The CDR3 spans 14 residues. Germline loops: CDR1 MNHEY, CDR2 SMNVEV (reference sequence). With 2 bases clipped from V and 9 bases from J, the junction kept 6 bases outside the gene matches. The CDR3 loop is CASSLLRGRSEQFF. For the CDR3, the DNA is TGTGCCAGCAGTTTACTCAGGGGGCGCAGTGAGCAGTTCTTC.

The V gene is TRBV11-2, the J gene TRBJ1-1; 7 nucleotides align to TRBD1. The CDR3 covers 13 residues. From germline, CDR1 is SGHAT and CDR2 FQNNGV. V was pared by 3 bases and J by 3 bases, with 1 base of the junction left unmatched. CDR3 DNA sequence: TGTGCCAGCAGCTTCACAGGGGACACTGAAGCTTTCTTT. Protein product: CASSFTGDTEAFF.

This clone appeared a single time. The V and J genes are TRBV27 and TRBJ1-2, with D hard to call. The germline gives CDR1 MNHEY, CDR2 SMNVEV (reference sequence). There are 14 residues in the CDR3. Between the trimmed V and J ends, which lost 5 bases and 4 bases, there was a span of 14 bases. The chain's CDR3 is CASSPGGHSYGYTF. CDR3 coding DNA: TGTGCCAGCAGTCCCGGCGGGCATAGCTATGGCTACACCTTC.

This clone has only one observation. The chain has TRBV7-2 and TRBJ2-7, with 8 bases fitting TRBD2. Germline CDR1 is SGHTA and CDR2 is FQGNSA. The CDR3 runs to 14 residues. V was pared by 5 bases and J by 2 bases, with 5 bases of the junction left unmatched. The CDR3 sequence: CASSPGGAAYEQYF. CDR3 sequence (DNA): TGTGCCAGCAGCCCGGGGGGGGCCGCCTACGAGCAGTACTTC.

The sample holds one count of this clone. One end of the junction fails to match germline, which may point to a read error. The V and J genes are TRBV29-1 and TRBJ2-5, with 7 bases identical to TRBD2. This CDR3 is 12 amino acids long. Germline V gene data show CDR1 as SQVTM and CDR2 as ANQGSEA. CDR3 bases: TGCAGCGTTGAAGATCCCCCGGGACTATCTCACTTC. This encodes CSVEDPPGLSHF.

The genes are TRBV12-3 or TRBV12-4 and TRBJ1-1; a weak D match, TRBD1 (6 bases). The CDR3 extends over 12 amino acids. Trimming cost V 4 bases and J 5 bases, with 8 bases left between them. DNA of the CDR3: TGTGCCAGCAGTTCAGGGGAGACTGAAGCTTTCTTT. This gives the protein CASSSGETEAFF.

The table lists this clone with a count of one. The CDR3 spells CATSGRQGFNQPQHF. The CDR3 nucleotides read TGTGCCACCAGCGGCCGACAGGGATTCAATCAGCCCCAGCATTTT. V and J are TRBV15 and TRBJ1-5, with 7 nucleotides matching TRBD1. The CDR3 runs to 15 residues. Germline trimming cut 5 bases from V and 3 bases from J; bases unmatched to any gene: 7. Germline assignment: CDR1 LNHNV and CDR2 YYDKDF (reference sequence).

The rearrangement links TRBV7-6 to TRBJ2-1; 13 nucleotides align to TRBD2. Germline values: CDR1 SGHVS, CDR2 FNYEAQ. CDR3 length: 18 amino acids. J gave up 3 bases and V 1 base, and 6 bases lay outside the gene matches. The CDR3 DNA sequence: TGTGCCAGCAGCTTAGGAACTAGCGGGGGGGTCTTCTACAATGAGCAGTTCTTC. As protein: CASSLGTSGGVFYNEQFF.

This sequence joins TRBV28 and TRBJ2-2, with 8 bases fitting TRBD1. Germline V lookup: CDR1 MDHEN, CDR2 SYDVKM. Trimming cost V 8 bases and J 3 bases; bases outside gene matches: 2. The CDR3 spans 13 residues. The CDR3 reads CASRQGHTGELFF. In nucleotides, the CDR3 is TGTGCCAGCCGACAGGGGCACACCGGGGAGCTGTTTTTT.

The chain carries TRBV19 and TRBJ1-2; 7 positions match TRBD1. Trimming removed 5 bases from V and 8 bases from J; junction bases left unmatched: 14. CDR3 length equals 15 residues. Germline V gives CDR1 LNHDA, CDR2 SQIVND (reference sequence). DNA for the CDR3: TGTGCCAGTAGTCCTGGGGACAGCGTCGGGGTAGGCTACACCTTC. Translation: CASSPGDSVGVGYTF.

This clone occurred a few times. V is TRBV7-9 and J is TRBJ2-7; possible D gene TRBD2, 6 bases. The CDR3 runs to 14 residues. The V and J ends lost 6 bases and 2 bases respectively, with 14 bases between them. Germline lookup yields CDR1 SEHNR and CDR2 FQNEAQ (reference sequence). Here the CDR3 reads CASSSGTGTYEQYF. DNA for the CDR3: TGTGCCAGCAGTTCCGGGACTGGGACCTACGAGCAGTACTTC.